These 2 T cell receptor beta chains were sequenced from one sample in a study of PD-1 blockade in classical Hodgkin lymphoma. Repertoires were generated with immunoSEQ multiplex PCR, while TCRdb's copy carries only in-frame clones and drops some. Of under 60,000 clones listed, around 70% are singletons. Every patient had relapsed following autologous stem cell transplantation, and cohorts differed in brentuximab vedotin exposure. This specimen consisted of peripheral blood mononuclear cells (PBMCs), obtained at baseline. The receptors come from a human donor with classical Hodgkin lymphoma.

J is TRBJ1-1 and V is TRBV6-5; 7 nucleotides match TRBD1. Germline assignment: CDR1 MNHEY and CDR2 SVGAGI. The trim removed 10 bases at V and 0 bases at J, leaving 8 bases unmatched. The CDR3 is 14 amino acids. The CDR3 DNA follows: TGTGCCACTTCGGGACAGACAGTGAACACTGAAGCTTTCTTT. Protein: CATSGQTVNTEAFF.

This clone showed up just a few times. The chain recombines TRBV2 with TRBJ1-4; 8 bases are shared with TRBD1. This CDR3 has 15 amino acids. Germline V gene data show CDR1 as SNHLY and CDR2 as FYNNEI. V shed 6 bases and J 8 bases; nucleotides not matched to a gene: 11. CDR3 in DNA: TGTGCCAGCAGGGGACAGGAGGGGGCCGGGGAAAAACTGTTTTTT. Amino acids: CASRGQEGAGEKLFF.